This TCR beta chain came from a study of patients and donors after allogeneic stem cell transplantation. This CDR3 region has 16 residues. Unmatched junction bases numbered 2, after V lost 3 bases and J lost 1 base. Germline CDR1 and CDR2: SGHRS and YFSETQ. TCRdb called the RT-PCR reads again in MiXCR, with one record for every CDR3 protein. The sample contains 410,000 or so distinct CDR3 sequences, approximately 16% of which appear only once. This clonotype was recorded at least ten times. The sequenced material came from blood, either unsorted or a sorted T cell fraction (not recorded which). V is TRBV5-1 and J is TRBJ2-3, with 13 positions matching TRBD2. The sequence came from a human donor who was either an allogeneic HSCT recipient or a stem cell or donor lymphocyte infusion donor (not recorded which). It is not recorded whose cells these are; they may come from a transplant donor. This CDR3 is CASSYGLAGGTDTQYF. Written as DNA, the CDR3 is TGCGCCAGCAGCTATGGACTAGCGGGGGGCACAGATACGCAGTATTTT.